These 29 T cell receptor beta chains share one sample of origin, sequenced in a study of molecular identifiers for immune sequencing clone quantification. TCRdb reprocessed the PCR reads via MiXCR and lists one record per CDR3 protein. The sample records some 91,000 distinct CDR3 sequences, less than 25% being singletons. Sequencing was done on a sample of naive CD8+ T cells from blood, with Jurkat cell RNA spiked in. The subset here: FACS-sorted CD8+CD4-CCR7+CD45RA+ naive T cells. The receptors derive from a human donor in good health. Some libraries in this study had Jurkat cell RNA spiked in.

This clonotype was detected ten times or more. The rearrangement joins TRBV13 to TRBJ2-5, with a tentative D call TRBD1 (6 bases). V lost 3 bases and J lost 4, with 9 bases in between. The CDR3 extends over 13 amino acids. Germline V gives CDR1 PRHDT, CDR2 FYEKMQ (reference sequence). CDR3: CASSFSGAETQYF. The CDR3 DNA sequence: TGTGCCAGCAGCTTCTCAGGGGCAGAGACCCAGTACTTC.

This clonotype was counted many times. This sequence joins TRBV7-2 and TRBJ2-4, with D perhaps given as TRBD1 or TRBD2 (5 bases each). The V and J ends lost 8 bases and 0 bases respectively, with 11 bases between them. The germline gives CDR1 SGHTA, CDR2 FQGNSA. This CDR3 spans 14 amino acids. Written as DNA, the CDR3 is TGTGCCAGCGGGGACCCCCTAGCCAAAAACATTCAGTACTTC. It translates to CASGDPLAKNIQYF.

Of note for this clonotype: This may stem from a read error, because a much larger clone lies one nucleotide away. In nucleotides, the CDR3 is TGTGCCAGCAGCTTAAATGGCCGGGCGTACTCCTACGAGCGGTACTTC. It specifies CASSLNGRAYSYERYF. The gene calls are TRBV11-2 and TRBJ2-7; no reliable D call. Per the germline V gene, CDR1 is SGHAT and CDR2 is FQNNGV. This CDR3 region has 16 residues.

This clonotype was observed at least ten times. The gene calls are TRBV4-3 and TRBJ2-7; 9 nucleotides match TRBD2. Germline V gene data show CDR1 as LGHNA and CDR2 as YSLEER. The CDR3 runs 16 residues. The trim removed 0 bases at V and 6 bases at J, leaving 9 bases unmatched. CDR3 residues: CASSQDVASGTSEQYF. The CDR3 bases are TGCGCCAGCAGCCAAGATGTCGCTAGCGGGACGTCCGAGCAGTACTTC.

The chain is built from TRBV7-3 and TRBJ1-6, with 7 bases matching TRBD1. After removal of 6 bases from V and 3 bases from J, the junction contained 5 bases not matched to a gene. Germline-derived CDR1 and CDR2 are SGHTA and FQGTGA. The CDR3 length is 15 residues. Written as DNA, the CDR3 is TGTGCCAGCAGTTCGACAGGGAGCTATAATTCACCCCTCCACTTT. Protein: CASSSTGSYNSPLHF.

The V gene is TRBV27, the J gene TRBJ2-2; possibly TRBD1 for D (6 bases). Germline V gene lookup returns CDR1 MNHEY and CDR2 SMNVEV (reference sequence). V gave up 6 bases and J gave up 5 bases, with 16 bases separating them. The CDR3 is 15 amino acids. CDR3 bases: TGTGCCAGCAGCATGGGGGCTCTGGGAACCGGGGAGCTGTTTTTT. It is translated as CASSMGALGTGELFF.

The chain couples TRBV15 to TRBJ2-1; TRBD1 matches at 10 bases. CDR1 is LNHNV, CDR2 YYDKDF, per germline (reference sequence). The CDR3 has 19 amino acids. The trim removed 0 bases at V and 7 bases at J, leaving 15 bases unmatched. The CDR3 nucleotides read TGTGCCACCAGCAGAGATGAGCGGGACAGGGGAGGACGGAGGAATGAGCAGTTCTTC. As protein: CATSRDERDRGGRRNEQFF. Drawing the rest from reference TRBV15 and TRBJ2-1, the complete variable domain is DAMVIQNPRYQVTQFGKPVTLSCSQTLNHNVMYWYQQKSSQAPKLLFHYYDKDFNNEADTPDNFQSRRPNTSFCFLDIRSPGLGDTAMYLCATSRDERDRGGRRNEQFFGPGTRLTVL.

A remark on this clonotype: Being one base from a much bigger clone, this may be a read error. This chain links TRBV6-5 with TRBJ2-7, with unresolved D. The CDR3 sequence is 15 residues long. Per germline, CDR1 MNHEY and CDR2 SVGAGI. Trimming stripped 0 bases from V and 4 bases from J, with 13 bases between. The CDR3 here is CASSYSHVFTYEQYF. Here the CDR3 DNA reads TGTGCCAGCAGTTACTCCCACGTGTTTACTTACGAGCAGTACTTC.

Many counts were recorded for this clonotype. The chain links TRBV11-2 to TRBJ2-1; D assignment may be TRBD1 or TRBD2 (5 bases each). The CDR3 runs to 18 residues. V was shortened by 1 base and J by 0 bases, with 16 bases between the two germline ends. From germline, CDR1 is SGHAT and CDR2 FQNNGV. Here the CDR3 reads CASSLGPRDPSSYNEQFF. DNA for the CDR3: TGTGCCAGCAGCTTAGGGCCTAGGGACCCGAGCTCCTACAATGAGCAGTTCTTC.

A word on this clonotype: This may stem from a read error, because a much larger clone lies one nucleotide away. The rearrangement links TRBV7-9 to TRBJ2-2, with TRBD2 matching over 8 bases. Germline assignment: CDR1 SEHNR and CDR2 FQNEAQ (reference sequence). CDR3 length: 16 amino acids. CDR3 in amino acids: CASSLAPTGHGGEPFF. For the CDR3, the DNA is TGTGCCAGCAGCTTAGCCCCCACAGGGCACGGGGGGGAGCCGTTTTTT.

This clonotype was seen only a few times. The V gene is TRBV27, the J gene TRBJ1-5; D is uncertain. Germline loops: CDR1 MNHEY, CDR2 SMNVEV (reference sequence). V was clipped by 3 bases and J by 1 base, with 7 bases between them. The CDR3 totals 14 residues. The CDR3 DNA is TGTGCCAGCAGTTTTCTGGGGAGCAATCAGCCCCAGCATTTT. This codes for CASSFLGSNQPQHF.

This chain uses TRBV6-2 or TRBV6-3 with TRBJ2-5; 12 bases are a match to TRBD2. In germline, CDR1 is MNHEY, CDR2 SVGEGT. The V and J ends lost 5 bases and 5 bases, in that order; junction bases with no gene match: 6. This CDR3 comprises 15 residues. CDR3 residues: CASSPTSGRRETQYF. DNA for the CDR3: TGTGCCAGCAGTCCGACTAGCGGGAGACGGGAGACCCAGTACTTC.

As to this clonotype: Its ends do not fully match the called genes, so a read error is possible. The genes are TRBV27 and TRBJ1-2; 9 nucleotides line up with TRBD1. Germline-derived CDR1 and CDR2 are MNHEY and SMNVEV (reference sequence). The CDR3 spans 14 residues. CDR3 in DNA: TGTGCCAGCAGCTTTACAGGGGGCGGCTATGGCTACCCCTTC. Translation gives CASSFTGGGYGYPF.

This clonotype was counted between two and nine times. A clone one base away is much larger, so this may be a read error. CDR3 DNA sequence: TGTGCCAGCAGCCCGCCGGTAGCGAGATACGAGCAGTACTTC. The encoded protein is CASSPPVARYEQYF. This sequence joins TRBV7-9 and TRBJ2-7; the D gene is possibly TRBD2 (5 bases). Germline lookup yields CDR1 SEHNR and CDR2 FQNEAQ (reference sequence). Trimming removed 5 bases from V and 4 bases from J, with 15 bases in between. The CDR3 covers 14 residues.

There are many counts of this clonotype. This chain joins TRBV11-2 and TRBJ2-3, with D possibly matching TRBD2 (5 bases). The V end lost 3 bases, the J end lost 4 bases, and 20 bases lay between the germline ends. The CDR3 is made up of 17 amino acids. Germline CDR1 reads SGHAT; CDR2 reads FQNNGV. The CDR3 DNA reads as TGTGCCAGCAGCTTGGAAGGAGGACTCCCATTAGCAGATACGCAGTATTTT. Translating gives CASSLEGGLPLADTQYF.

This chain uses TRBV19 with TRBJ2-7; TRBD2 is a possible D gene (5 bases). This CDR3 spans 13 amino acids. Germline assignment: CDR1 LNHDA and CDR2 SQIVND (reference sequence). Trimming removed 3 bases from V and 5 bases from J, with 11 bases in between. The CDR3 DNA is TGTGCCAGTAGTATTACGGGGATCAACGAGCAGTACTTC. It codes for CASSITGINEQYF.

The sample holds a few counts of this clonotype. The chain is built from TRBV7-9 and TRBJ2-7; possibly TRBD2 for D (5 bases). V was cut by 8 bases and J by 5 bases, with 13 bases left in between. Germline lookup yields CDR1 SEHNR and CDR2 FQNEAQ (reference sequence). The CDR3 covers 12 residues. The CDR3 spells CASSLEGNEQYF. CDR3 coding DNA: TGTGCCAGCTCCCTAGAGGGTAACGAGCAGTACTTC.

This clonotype has more than one count but fewer than ten. The rearrangement links TRBV5-8 to TRBJ1-4, with D possibly TRBD1 on 5 matching bases. CDR3 length equals 14 residues. Germline V gene lookup returns CDR1 SGHTS and CDR2 YDEGEE. V was cut by 4 bases and J by 4 bases, with 11 bases left in between. Here the CDR3 DNA reads TGTGCCAGCAGCCGGGACGTCGTTAATGAAAAACTGTTTTTT. Translated, it gives CASSRDVVNEKLFF.

This clonotype has only a few counts. The V call is TRBV4-1, the J call TRBJ2-7; 9 nucleotides match TRBD2. CDR1 and CDR2 from the germline V gene are MGHRA and YSYEKL. V lost 3 bases, J lost 2 bases, and 8 bases stayed unmatched. This CDR3 has 16 amino acids. In DNA, the CDR3 is TGCGCCAGCAGCCACGACATTAGCGGGGGTGCCTACGAGCAGTACTTC. It is translated as CASSHDISGGAYEQYF.

This clonotype occurred many times. The V call is TRBV6-5, the J call TRBJ2-7; tentative D call: TRBD1 (5 bases). V was shortened by 2 bases and J by 0 bases, with 5 bases between the two germline ends. This CDR3 comprises 13 residues. CDR1 is MNHEY and CDR2 is SVGAGI in the germline V gene. The CDR3: CASSYDSSYEQYF. The DNA of the CDR3 is TGTGCCAGCAGTTACGACAGCTCCTACGAGCAGTACTTC.

A word on this clonotype: A read error may explain this, as a much larger clone is one base away. The chain recombines TRBV7-9 with TRBJ1-1, with a possible D match to TRBD1 (6 bases). CDR1 and CDR2 (germline): SEHNR, FQNEAQ (reference sequence). The germline V and J ends were trimmed by 8 bases and 6 bases, with 10 bases remaining between them. CDR3 length: 11 amino acids. This CDR3 is CASVQGSEAFF. The CDR3 DNA reads TGTGCCAGCGTTCAGGGGTCTGAAGCTTTCTTT.

This clonotype turned up a few times. V is TRBV13 and J is TRBJ2-7; D gene unclear. V lost 0 bases and J 0 bases, leaving 6 bases between the germline ends. Germline V gene data show CDR1 as PRHDT and CDR2 as FYEKMQ (reference sequence). This CDR3 is built from 14 residues. The CDR3 here is CASSLGTPSYEQYF. CDR3 in DNA: TGTGCCAGCAGCTTAGGCACGCCCTCCTACGAGCAGTACTTC. The entire variable domain, with the rest obtained from reference TRBV13 and TRBJ2-7, is as follows: AAGVIQSPRHLIKEKRETATLKCYPIPRHDTVYWYQQGPGQDPQFLISFYEKMQSDKGSIPDRFSAQQFSDYHSELNMSSLELGDSALYFCASSLGTPSYEQYFGPGTRLTVT.

The chain links TRBV19 to TRBJ2-5; D gene uncertain. CDR1 and CDR2 (germline): LNHDA, SQIVND (reference sequence). Trimming removed 4 bases from V and 5 bases from J, with 14 bases in between. This CDR3 contains 14 residues. CDR3 residues: CASSKWLQSETQYF. The CDR3 nucleotides read TGTGCCAGTAGTAAGTGGCTGCAATCGGAGACCCAGTACTTC.

Ten or more counts support this clonotype. The rearrangement joins TRBV27 to TRBJ2-7; possibly TRBD2 for D (6 bases). The V and J ends lost 2 bases and 5 bases respectively, with 13 bases between them. CDR3 size: 14 residues. CDR1 is MNHEY, CDR2 SMNVEV, per germline (reference sequence). The CDR3 nucleotides are TGTGCCAGCAGTTTAGTGGATGGCGGGGACGAGCAGTACTTC. It codes for CASSLVDGGDEQYF.

Turning to this clonotype: This sequence may be a read error, since a much larger clone differs from it by one base. This chain links TRBV20-1 with TRBJ2-7; maybe TRBD2 (6 bases). The V end was cut by 5 bases, the J end by 4 bases, with 24 bases between. The CDR3 runs 16 residues. Germline-derived CDR1 and CDR2 are DFQATT and SNEGSKA (reference sequence). The CDR3 DNA reads TGCAGTGCTCCCCAGCCCCAGCGGGCCGAAGCGTACGAGCAGTACTTC. This codes for CSAPQPQRAEAYEQYF.

There are many counts of this clonotype. The rearrangement joins TRBV7-9 to TRBJ2-7, with 9 bases matching TRBD2. Germline V lookup: CDR1 SEHNR, CDR2 FQNEAQ (reference sequence). Unmatched junction bases numbered 8, after V lost 3 bases and J lost 5 bases. CDR3 length: 15 amino acids. The CDR3 region is CASSFLRGGPNEQYF. In DNA form, the CDR3 reads TGTGCCAGCAGCTTTTTGCGGGGGGGGCCTAACGAGCAGTACTTC.

In this sample, this clonotype turned up many times. The V call is TRBV29-1, the J call TRBJ2-1; 8 bases match TRBD2. Germline CDR1 is SQVTM and CDR2 is ANQGSEA. After removal of 1 base from V and 1 base from J, the junction contained 3 bases not matched to a gene. The CDR3 sequence is 15 residues long. This CDR3 reads CSVEGQRESYNEQFF. In DNA, the CDR3 is TGCAGCGTTGAAGGACAGCGGGAGTCCTACAATGAGCAGTTCTTC.

As to this clonotype: Germline and junction disagree at one end, which may indicate a read error. V usage is TRBV19 and J usage is TRBJ1-1, with 8 bases aligning to TRBD1. Germline CDR1 LNHDA, CDR2 SQIVND (reference sequence). The CDR3 is 14 amino acids. In nucleotides, the CDR3 is TGTGCCAGTCGTATAGGACAGGGGAACACTGAAGCTTTCTTT. It translates to CASRIGQGNTEAFF.

This clonotype has only a few counts. The rearrangement joins TRBV27 to TRBJ1-4; no firm D call. CDR1 is MNHEY and CDR2 is SMNVEV in the germline V gene (reference sequence). Trimming removed 0 bases at V and 4 bases at J, with 6 bases between. The CDR3 is made up of 14 amino acids. CDR3 in DNA: TGTGCCAGCAGTTTATCCGAGTATAATGAAAAACTGTTTTTT. Translated: CASSLSEYNEKLFF.